Listed below are T cell receptor beta chains from one sample, sequenced in a study of T cell responses to AZD1222 COVID-19 vaccine. The protocol was immunoSEQ multiplex PCR, while the TCRdb copy is restricted to in-frame clones and leaves out a portion. The sample comprises 110,000 or so clones, approximately 87% of which are singletons, and about 4.5% rests with the top ten. The input for sequencing was peripheral blood, taken 28 days after the second AZD1222 dose. The receptors originated from an adult who received the AZD1222 COVID-19 vaccine. CDR3s include the opening cysteine and the closing phenylalanine or tryptophan. The order of the fields is clone size, D gene, J gene, V gene, CDR3 protein, CDR3 DNA. A D gene is named only where the DNA matches it firmly. Clone sizes are given selectively: once, few, many, or a class where the clone is expanded.

.	TRBD2	TRBJ2-7	TRBV6-2/TRBV6-3	CASSRRHLTLAGGYEQYF	TGTGCCAGCAGTCGCCGGCACCTCACACTAGCGGGAGGGTACGAGCAGTACTTC
.	.	TRBJ2-1	TRBV10-2	CASSDAAAPFF	TGCGCCAGCAGTGACGCGGCCGCTCCGTTCTTC
.	.	TRBJ1-5	TRBV15	CATSKSGSRNQPQHF	TGTGCCACCAGCAAAAGCGGATCGCGCAATCAGCCCCAGCATTTT
.	.	TRBJ1-1	TRBV30	CAWESGTTFRAFF	TGTGCCTGGGAAAGTGGGACTACCTTTCGGGCTTTCTTT
.	TRBD2	TRBJ2-2	TRBV19	CASLSGGYTGELFF	TGTGCCAGTCTAAGCGGGGGGTACACCGGGGAGCTGTTTTTT
.	.	TRBJ2-7	TRBV19	CASKPEGDYPYSEQYF	TGTGCCAGTAAGCCCGAGGGGGACTACCCCTACTCCGAGCAGTACTTC
.	.	TRBJ1-6	TRBV5-1	CASSLVPGDSPLHF	TGCGCCAGCAGCTTGGTCCCAGGGGATTCACCCCTCCACTTT
.	.	TRBJ2-2	TRBV24-1	CATSDNSRTPMGELFF	TGTGCCACCAGTGATAACTCCCGGACCCCGATGGGGGAGCTGTTTTTT
.	TRBD2	TRBJ2-5	TRBV4-3	CASSQVELAKETQYF	TGCGCCAGCAGCCAAGTAGAACTAGCGAAGGAGACCCAGTACTTC
.	TRBD2	TRBJ2-3	TRBV4-1	CASSQGLAGGRSTDTQYF	TGCGCCAGCAGCCAAGGTCTAGCGGGGGGGAGGAGCACAGATACGCAGTATTTT
.	.	TRBJ1-2	TRBV28	CASRKELGYTF	TGTGCCAGCAGGAAAGAGTTGGGCTACACCTTC
few	.	TRBJ1-5	TRBV29-1	CSVEGGNSNQPQHF	TGCAGCGTTGAAGGGGGCAATAGCAATCAGCCCCAGCATTTT
.	.	TRBJ1-6	TRBV6-5	CASRRPQGNNSPLHF	TGTGCCAGCAGGAGACCCCAGGGGAATAATTCACCCCTCCACTTT
.	.	TRBJ2-1	TRBV5-4	CASSLAQGNYNEQFF	TGTGCCAGCAGCTTGGCTCAGGGGAATTATAATGAGCAGTTCTTC
.	TRBD1	TRBJ2-2	TRBV7-3	CASSRRGQELTGELFF	TGTGCCAGCAGCAGGCGAGGACAGGAGCTTACCGGGGAGCTGTTTTTT
.	.	TRBJ1-3	TRBV6-6	CASRPGGNPAIDF	TGTGCCAGCAGGCCGGGAGGGAACCCCGCCATAGATTTT
.	.	TRBJ2-1	TRBV6-5	CASSSANLEGQFF	TGTGCCAGCAGTTCGGCCAACCTCGAGGGGCAGTTCTTC
.	TRBD2	TRBJ2-7	TRBV4-3	CASSPAGDHEQYF	TGCGCCAGCAGCCCAGCGGGGGACCACGAGCAGTACTTC
few	.	TRBJ1-2	TRBV25-1	CASSEYPNDGYTF	TGTGCCAGCAGTGAATACCCGAATGATGGCTACACCTTC
.	TRBD1	TRBJ2-1	TRBV14	CASSQTGVPVF	TGTGCCAGCAGCCAGACAGGGGTACCGGTCTTC
few	.	TRBJ2-2	TRBV5-1	CASSLETATGELFF	TGCGCCAGCAGCTTGGAGACAGCCACCGGGGAGCTGTTTTTT
.	TRBD1	TRBJ1-4	TRBV5-6	CASSGFSRGDEKLFF	TGTGCCAGCAGCGGTTTTAGCAGGGGGGATGAAAAACTGTTTTTT
few	TRBD2	TRBJ2-6	TRBV9	CASSVDSSGAGANVLTF	TGTGCCAGCAGCGTAGATTCTAGCGGGGCTGGGGCCAACGTCCTGACTTTC
.	TRBD2	TRBJ2-7	TRBV4-3	CASSQAAGGFYEQYF	TGCGCCAGCAGCCAAGCTGCGGGGGGTTTCTACGAGCAGTACTTC
.	TRBD1	TRBJ1-2	TRBV7-9	CASSPSDRAYGYTF	TGTGCCAGCAGCCCATCGGACAGGGCCTATGGCTACACCTTC
.	TRBD2	TRBJ2-3	TRBV20-1	CSASGREGGTDTQYF	TGCAGTGCTAGTGGACGGGAGGGGGGGACAGATACGCAGTATTTT
.	TRBD1	TRBJ1-2	TRBV30	CALSRTGYGYTF	TGTGCCTTATCCCGGACAGGTTATGGCTACACCTTC
.	TRBD2	TRBJ2-3	TRBV3-1/TRBV3-2	CASSQARGGGDTQYF	TGTGCCAGCAGCCAAGCCCGGGGGGGCGGAGATACGCAGTATTTT
.	.	TRBJ1-5	TRBV6-2/TRBV6-3	CASSASRNNQPQHF	TGTGCCAGCAGCGCTTCAAGGAACAATCAGCCCCAGCATTTT
.	TRBD2	TRBJ2-3	TRBV7-2	CASSLGAGFPDTQYF	TGTGCCAGCAGCTTAGGAGCGGGATTCCCAGATACGCAGTATTTT
.	.	TRBJ1-1	TRBV6-2/TRBV6-3	CASSYSRDRAFF	TGTGCCAGCAGTTACTCGAGAGACAGGGCTTTCTTT
.	.	TRBJ1-3	TRBV6-4	CASSEDSSGNTIYF	TGTGCCAGCAGTGAAGACAGCTCTGGAAACACCATATATTTT
.	.	TRBJ1-4	TRBV27	CAPFGPNEKLFF	TGTGCCCCCTTCGGCCCTAATGAAAAACTGTTTTTT
.	TRBD1	TRBJ1-4	TRBV28	CASATALQGNNEKLFF	TGTGCCTCCGCAACGGCCTTACAGGGGAATAATGAAAAACTGTTTTTT
.	TRBD1	TRBJ1-4	TRBV2	CASSITGDATNEKLFF	TGTGCCAGCAGTATCACAGGGGATGCAACTAATGAAAAACTGTTTTTT